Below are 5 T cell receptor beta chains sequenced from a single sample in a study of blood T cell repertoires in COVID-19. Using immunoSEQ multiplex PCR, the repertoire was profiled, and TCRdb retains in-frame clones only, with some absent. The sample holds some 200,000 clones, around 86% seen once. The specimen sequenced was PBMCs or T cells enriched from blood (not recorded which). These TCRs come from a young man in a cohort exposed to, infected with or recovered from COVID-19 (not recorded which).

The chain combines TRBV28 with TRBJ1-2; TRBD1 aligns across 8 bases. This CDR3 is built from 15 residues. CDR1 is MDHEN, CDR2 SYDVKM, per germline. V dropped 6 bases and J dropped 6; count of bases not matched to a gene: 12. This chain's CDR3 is CASSRQGALKNGYTF. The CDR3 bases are TGTGCCAGCAGCCGTCAGGGGGCACTAAAAAATGGCTACACCTTC.

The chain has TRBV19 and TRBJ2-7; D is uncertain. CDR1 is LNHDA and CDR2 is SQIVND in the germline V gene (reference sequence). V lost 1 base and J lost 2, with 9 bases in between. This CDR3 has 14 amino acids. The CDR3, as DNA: TGTGCCAGTAGTATAGCGGTTCCCCCCTACGAGCAGTACTTC. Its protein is CASSIAVPPYEQYF.

The CDR3 nucleotides are TGTGCCACCAGCGGGAGACAAGGACAGGGAAATTACAATGAGCAGTTCTTC. This encodes CATSGRQGQGNYNEQFF. The rearrangement links TRBV15 to TRBJ2-1; 8 positions agree with TRBD1. The CDR3 is 17 residues long. Germline CDR1 is LNHNV and CDR2 is YYDKDF (reference sequence). Losses at the gene ends were 5 bases for V and 4 bases for J; bases not matched to a gene: 13.

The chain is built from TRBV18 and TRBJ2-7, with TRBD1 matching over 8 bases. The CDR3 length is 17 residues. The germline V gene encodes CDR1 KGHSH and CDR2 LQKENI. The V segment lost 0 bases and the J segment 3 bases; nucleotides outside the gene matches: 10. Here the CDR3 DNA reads TGTGCCAGCTCACCACCCTATTCCGGGACAGGCCTCTACGAGCAGTACTTC. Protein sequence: CASSPPYSGTGLYEQYF.

CDR3 nucleotides: TGTGCCACCTCGATAGCGGGATGGGGGAATGAGCAGTTCTTC. Amino acids: CATSIAGWGNEQFF. This chain connects TRBV24-1 to TRBJ2-1, with 8 bases that match TRBD2. Trimming took 9 bases from V and 7 from J; bases not matched to a gene: 10. The CDR3 contains 14 residues. Germline CDR1 and CDR2: KGHDR and SFDVKD.